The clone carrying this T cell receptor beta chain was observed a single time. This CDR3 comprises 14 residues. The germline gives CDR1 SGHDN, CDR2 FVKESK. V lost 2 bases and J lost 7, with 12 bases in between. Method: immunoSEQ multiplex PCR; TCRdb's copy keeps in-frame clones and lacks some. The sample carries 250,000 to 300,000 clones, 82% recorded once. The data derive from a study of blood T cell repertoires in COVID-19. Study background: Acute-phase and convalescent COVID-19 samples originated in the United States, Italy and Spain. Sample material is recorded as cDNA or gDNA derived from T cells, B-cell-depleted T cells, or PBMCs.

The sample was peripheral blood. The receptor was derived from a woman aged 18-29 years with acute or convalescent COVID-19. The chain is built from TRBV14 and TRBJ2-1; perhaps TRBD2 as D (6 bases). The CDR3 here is CASSQQAAGNEQFF. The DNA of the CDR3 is TGTGCCAGCAGCCAACAAGCGGCGGGAAATGAGCAGTTCTTC.